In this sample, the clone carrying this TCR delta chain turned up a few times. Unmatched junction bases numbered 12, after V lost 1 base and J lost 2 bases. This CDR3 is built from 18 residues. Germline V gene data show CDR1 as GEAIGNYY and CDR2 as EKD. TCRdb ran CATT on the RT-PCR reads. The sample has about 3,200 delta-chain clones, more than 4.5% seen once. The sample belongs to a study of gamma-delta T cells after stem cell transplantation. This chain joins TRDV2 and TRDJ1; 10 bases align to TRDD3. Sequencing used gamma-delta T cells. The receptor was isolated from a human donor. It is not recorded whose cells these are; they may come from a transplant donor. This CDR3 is CACDTVYGGDTQTDKLIF. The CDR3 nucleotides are TGTGCCTGTGACACGGTCTATGGGGGGGATACGCAAACCGATAAACTCATCTTT.